Following are 11 T cell receptor beta chains from one sample sequenced in a study of response to subunit inactivated influenza vaccine. TCRdb ran MiXCR on the RT-PCR reads and lists one entry per CDR3 protein. The sample holds about 520,000 distinct CDR3 sequences, 25% seen once. Material: CD4+ T cells sorted from PBMCs, obtained about 5 days after vaccination. These receptors all stem from a man aged 50-59 years who received an inactivated influenza vaccine.

In this sample, this clonotype turned up a few times. J is TRBJ2-2 and V is TRBV7-8; TRBD1 matches at 7 bases. CDR1 SGHVS and CDR2 FQNEAQ come from the germline V gene. This CDR3 contains 15 residues. J lost 4 bases, V lost 7 bases, and 9 bases had no gene match. CDR3 loop: CASTSGAGGTGELFF. CDR3 coding DNA: TGTGCCAGCACCTCCGGTGCAGGGGGCACCGGGGAGCTGTTTTTT.

The chain has TRBV12-3 or TRBV12-4 and TRBJ2-1, with D possibly TRBD2 on 6 matching bases. CDR3 length equals 12 residues. Between the trimmed V and J ends, which lost 6 bases and 12 bases, there was a span of 15 bases. CDR3 region: CASRLRLRGQFF. The CDR3 bases are TGTGCCAGCAGACTACGACTGCGGGGGCAGTTCTTC.

The chain carries TRBV5-6 and TRBJ2-5; TRBD2 matches 11 bases. Trimming took 6 bases from V and 0 from J; bases not matched to a gene: 10. The CDR3 has 17 amino acids. Germline V gene data show CDR1 as SGHDT and CDR2 as YYEEEE. CDR3 sequence (DNA): TGTGCCAGCACTCACGTGAGGACTAGCGGGTACCAAGAGACCCAGTACTTC. Its protein is CASTHVRTSGYQETQYF.

The chain recombines TRBV9 with TRBJ2-2; tentative D call: TRBD2 (6 bases). Germline V gene lookup returns CDR1 SGDLS and CDR2 YYNGEE. The CDR3 spans 15 residues. Trimming removed 0 bases at V and 6 bases at J, with 12 bases between. CDR3 bases: TGTGCCAGCAGCGTAGCTCGGGGGTGGGCCGGGGAGCTGTTTTTT. Amino acids: CASSVARGWAGELFF.

This clonotype appeared a single time. This chain links TRBV7-8 with TRBJ1-3, with D hard to call. CDR3 length: 15 amino acids. Germline V gene sequence: CDR1 SGHVS, CDR2 FQNEAQ. The V gene lost 0 bases and the J gene lost 0 bases, with 6 bases spanning the gap. Here the CDR3 DNA reads TGTGCCAGCAGCTTAGCTGGAGCCTCTGGAAACACCATATATTTT. It is translated as CASSLAGASGNTIYF. The full variable domain, in which reference TRBV7-8 and TRBJ1-3 provide the parts outside the CDR3, is GAGVSQSPRYKVAKRGQDVALRCDPISGHVSLFWYQQALGQGPEFLTYFQNEAQLDKSGLPSDRFFAERPEGSVSTLKIQRTQQEDSAVYLCASSLAGASGNTIYFGEGSWLTVV.

The V gene is TRBV24-1, the J gene TRBJ2-7, with TRBD1 matching over 8 bases. Trimming took 7 bases from V and 2 from J; bases not matched to a gene: 6. CDR1 and CDR2 (germline): KGHDR, SFDVKD. This CDR3 is 14 amino acids long. The CDR3 region is CATSAGTGTYEQYF. The CDR3 DNA is TGTGCCACCAGCGCCGGGACAGGCACCTACGAGCAGTACTTC.

This clonotype was counted between two and nine times. This sequence joins TRBV20-1 and TRBJ2-5; D call uncertain. Germline assignment: CDR1 DFQATT and CDR2 SNEGSKA (reference sequence). The CDR3 is 12 residues long. V dropped 0 bases and J dropped 14 bases, with 16 bases sitting between them. CDR3 nucleotides: TGCAGTGCTAGAGATCTCGGGTCGACCCTATACTTC. Encoded protein: CSARDLGSTLYF.

This clonotype has just a few counts. This sequence joins TRBV6-2 or TRBV6-3 and TRBJ2-5; the match to TRBD1 covers 7 bases. The germline gives CDR1 MNHEY, CDR2 SVGEGT. V trimming: 8 bases; J trimming: 4 bases; junction bases outside the gene matches: 7. The CDR3 consists of 13 residues. The CDR3 DNA reads TGTGCCAGCGCTCGACAGGGAATAGAGACCCAGTACTTC. It encodes CASARQGIETQYF.

This clonotype has just a few counts. The rearrangement uses TRBV4-1 and TRBJ2-2; D might be TRBD1 or TRBD2, each matching 5 bases. The CDR3 has 14 amino acids. The germline V gene has CDR1 MGHRA and CDR2 YSYEKL. V shed 2 bases and J shed 8 bases, with 12 bases lying between them. This chain's CDR3 is CASSQPRGAGELFF. The DNA for the CDR3 is TGCGCCAGCAGCCAACCCCGAGGGGCAGGGGAGCTGTTTTTT.

The rearrangement links TRBV6-5 to TRBJ2-5; D tentatively fits TRBD1 or TRBD2 (6 bases each). This CDR3 comprises 13 residues. Per germline, CDR1 MNHEY and CDR2 SVGAGI. V was cut by 8 bases and J by 5 bases, with 15 bases left in between. The CDR3 nucleotides read TGTGCCAGCGGATACAGGGACTTGGAGACCCAGTACTTC. Translated, it gives CASGYRDLETQYF.

The chain is built from TRBV6-5 and TRBJ2-7; 8 positions match TRBD2. Germline V gene sequence: CDR1 MNHEY, CDR2 SVGAGI. The CDR3 runs 15 residues. The V segment lost 2 bases and the J segment 3 bases; nucleotides outside the gene matches: 6. This CDR3 reads CASSYLSSGRYEQYF. Written as DNA, the CDR3 is TGTGCCAGCAGTTACCTGTCTAGCGGGCGCTACGAGCAGTACTTC.